These T cell receptor beta chains were read from a single sample in a study of blood T cells in healthy people across ages. TCRdb ran MiXCR on the 5' RACE reads and lists one entry per CDR3 protein. The table includes over 1,500,000 distinct CDR3 sequences, just under 50% detected once. Sequenced material: blood. These receptor sequences come from a woman in her thirties or forties in good health. The CDR3 runs from the conserved cysteine through the conserved F or W. The D gene is left open where the match is weak. Size values are once, few and many counts, or a class for expanded clones, and some rows have none.

D gene,V gene,clone size,J gene,CDR3 DNA,CDR3 protein
NA,TRBV5-1,NA,TRBJ2-7,TGCGCCAGCAGCCTGACGGCCAGGGAGACGGACGAGCAGTACTTC,CASSLTARETDEQYF
NA,TRBV10-1,NA,TRBJ2-7,TGCGCCAGCAGTCCCCGGGGGGCCCGAACGGACGAGCAGTACTTC,CASSPRGARTDEQYF
NA,TRBV25-1,NA,TRBJ1-6,TGTGCCAGCAGTGGACAGATTGGTTCACCCCTCCACTTT,CASSGQIGSPLHF
TRBD1,TRBV20-1,NA,TRBJ1-2,TGCAGTGCTAGAACACGGGACAGGGGGACCTATGGCTACACCTTC,CSARTRDRGTYGYTF
NA,TRBV28,NA,TRBJ2-4,TGTGCCAGCAGCCCGTTTCGGGGCGCCAAAAACATTCAGTACTTC,CASSPFRGAKNIQYF
NA,TRBV29-1,NA,TRBJ1-2,TGCAGCACTTGGACCCGAGCGGGGCATGGCTACACCTTC,CSTWTRAGHGYTF
TRBD1,TRBV6-2/TRBV6-3,few,TRBJ2-7,TGTGCCAGCAGTTACTCGGGGACAGGGCCTACTAAGTACTTC,CASSYSGTGPTKYF
NA,TRBV20-1,once,TRBJ2-1,TGCAGTGCCGTGGGAGTGGAGTCCTACAATGAGCAGTTCTTC,CSAVGVESYNEQFF
TRBD1,TRBV13,NA,TRBJ2-7,TGTGCCAGCAGCTTACAGGGACAGTGGGGCGAGCAGTACTTC,CASSLQGQWGEQYF
NA,TRBV29-1,NA,TRBJ1-1,TGCAGCGTTGTTGGGGGTACTGAAGCTTTCTTT,CSVVGGTEAFF
NA,TRBV18,NA,TRBJ2-1,TGTGCCAGCTCGACTGTTTCCTACAATGAGCAGTTCTTC,CASSTVSYNEQFF
TRBD1,TRBV7-2,NA,TRBJ2-1,TGTGCCAGCAGCGCGGGACAGGGGAAGGGTGAGCAGTTCTTC,CASSAGQGKGEQFF
TRBD2,TRBV20-1,few,TRBJ2-3,TGCAGTGCTAGATTAGCGGGGAGAGTGGAAGATACGCAGTATTTT,CSARLAGRVEDTQYF
TRBD2,TRBV7-9,NA,TRBJ2-3,TGTGCCAGCAGCCTGGGACTACTCAACACAGATACGCAGTATTTT,CASSLGLLNTDTQYF
NA,TRBV6-2/TRBV6-3,NA,TRBJ2-7,TGTGCCAGCAGCCCTAACAGGATACCCTACGAGCAGTACTTC,CASSPNRIPYEQYF
NA,TRBV20-1,NA,TRBJ2-7,TGCAGTGCATGGGGCAGTAACTCCTACGAGCAGTACTTC,CSAWGSNSYEQYF
NA,TRBV20-1,few,TRBJ2-3,TGCAGTGCTAGCCCCGGACATTTAGATCTCACAGATACGCAGTATTTT,CSASPGHLDLTDTQYF
NA,TRBV15,NA,TRBJ2-5,TGTGCCACCACCATGGGCGACAGGCTAGAGACCCAGTACTTC,CATTMGDRLETQYF
NA,TRBV20-1,NA,TRBJ2-1,TGCAGTGCTAGAACGGGGGACTCCTACAATGAGCAGTTCTTC,CSARTGDSYNEQFF
TRBD1,TRBV3-1,NA,TRBJ1-2,TGTGCCAGCAGCCAAGTAGCGGGACAGGGGGATGGCTACACCTTC,CASSQVAGQGDGYTF
TRBD1,TRBV20-1,NA,TRBJ1-2,TGCAGTGCCGCTCGACAGGGGGCACGCGGCTACACCTTC,CSAARQGARGYTF
NA,TRBV7-9,NA,TRBJ2-4,TGTGCCAGCAGCCCGAACTTAGTAGGGGCCGCGCTGTACTTC,CASSPNLVGAALYF
NA,TRBV6-1,NA,TRBJ2-1,TGTGCCAGCGGCCCCCTGGGGGGCGGGAATGAGCAGTTCTTC,CASGPLGGGNEQFF
NA,TRBV29-1,NA,TRBJ2-3,TGCAGCGTTGCTCAGGTCACAGATACGCAGTATTTT,CSVAQVTDTQYF
TRBD1,TRBV20-1,NA,TRBJ1-2,TGCAGTGCTCCGAAAGGACAGGTTTTATATAGTGGCTACACCTTC,CSAPKGQVLYSGYTF
TRBD2,TRBV28,many,TRBJ2-3,TGTGCCAGCAGCCCGGGGGGGCGCACAGATACGCAGTATTTT,CASSPGGRTDTQYF
NA,TRBV28,NA,TRBJ1-6,TGTGCCAGCAGTTTTTGGACAGCTAATTCACCCCTCCACTTT,CASSFWTANSPLHF
NA,TRBV4-3,NA,TRBJ2-5,TGCGCCAGCAGCCAAGATTCAGGTACTTGGCAGTACTTC,CASSQDSGTWQYF
NA,TRBV27,few,TRBJ2-1,TGTGCCAGCAGTCCCAACCTCTGGAATGAGCAGTTCTTC,CASSPNLWNEQFF
NA,TRBV27,NA,TRBJ2-1,TGTGCCAGCAGTGCTTCCTACAATGAGCAGTTATTC,CASSASYNEQLF
TRBD1,TRBV25-1,once,TRBJ1-6,TGTGCCAGCAAGACAGGGGGATATGGGAATTCACCCCTCCACTTT,CASKTGGYGNSPLHF
NA,TRBV3-1,NA,TRBJ2-7,TGTGCCAGCAGCCAAGAGCGGGGGCCGTACAATGAGCAGTACTTC,CASSQERGPYNEQYF
NA,TRBV4-2,NA,TRBJ2-5,TGTGCCAGCAGCCAAGATTTGAGGGACGAGACCCAGTACTTC,CASSQDLRDETQYF
NA,TRBV20-1,NA,TRBJ2-3,TGCAGTGCAAGACAGACGAGCACAGATACGCAGTATTTT,CSARQTSTDTQYF
NA,TRBV15,few,TRBJ1-1,TGTGCCACCAGCAAGACGCCAGGTGATGTTCGCACTGAAGCTTTCTTT,CATSKTPGDVRTEAFF
NA,TRBV6-5,few,TRBJ2-7,TGTGCCAGCAGTTACACCAGGGTCGGGTCCTACGAGCAGTACTTC,CASSYTRVGSYEQYF
NA,TRBV10-2,few,TRBJ1-2,TGCGCCAGCAGTGAGGGTCTAAGGAGTGGCGGCTATGGCTACACCTTC,CASSEGLRSGGYGYTF
NA,TRBV29-1,few,TRBJ1-2,TGCAGCGTTGAATCAGGTGGCTACACCTTC,CSVESGGYTF
NA,TRBV19,once,TRBJ2-4,TGTGCCAGTAGTATTCCGACGGAACTAGCCAAAAACATTCAGTACTTC,CASSIPTELAKNIQYF
TRBD1,TRBV29-1,few,TRBJ1-2,TGCAGCGTCTCGGGACAGTTATTGGGTGGCTACACCTTC,CSVSGQLLGGYTF
NA,TRBV2,NA,TRBJ2-1,TGTGCCAGCGAGACCAAGTCCTACAATGAGCAGTTCTTC,CASETKSYNEQFF
NA,TRBV7-2,NA,TRBJ2-4,TGTGCCAGCAGCTTATGGGGGGCTGGAGCCAAAAACACTCAGTACTTC,CASSLWGAGAKNTQYF
TRBD1,TRBV4-3,NA,TRBJ2-1,TGCGCCAGCAGCCAGGGGTTAAGGGGGCTATCTGCTGAGCAGTTCTTC,CASSQGLRGLSAEQFF
NA,TRBV12-3/TRBV12-4,NA,TRBJ1-2,TGTGCCAGCAGTTTAGCACACCTTTATGGCTACACCTTC,CASSLAHLYGYTF
NA,TRBV28,NA,TRBJ2-1,TGTGCCAGCAGTTCGACAGGAGGTCGAGAGACCCAGTTCTTC,CASSSTGGRETQFF